This T cell receptor beta chain was recorded in a study of blood T cell repertoires in COVID-19. Between the trimmed V and J ends, which lost 1 base and 6 bases, there was a span of 7 bases. Germline V gene lookup returns CDR1 SGDLS and CDR2 YYNGEE. The CDR3 sequence is 13 residues long. Clones were sequenced by immunoSEQ multiplex PCR, and TCRdb holds only the in-frame ones, with some missing. The table lists roughly 170,000 clones, around four fifths of them singletons, with 7.7% in the top ten. Sample: peripheral blood. This TCR derives from a man in his forties or fifties who had recovered from COVID-19. This chain uses TRBV9 with TRBJ2-2; no definite D call. As DNA, the CDR3 is TGTGCCAGCAGCGTACGCGCCGCCGGGGAGCTGTTTTTT. It translates to CASSVRAAGELFF. Supplemented by reference TRBV9 and TRBJ2-2, the full variable domain reads DSGVTQTPKHLITATGQRVTLRCSPRSGDLSVYWYQQSLDQGLQFLIQYYNGEERAKGNILERFSAQQFPDLHSELNLSSLELGDSALYFCASSVRAAGELFFGEGSRLTVL.